The 10 T cell receptor beta chains listed next were all sequenced from one sample in a study of blood T cell repertoires in COVID-19. This table comes from immunoSEQ multiplex PCR, and its TCRdb copy is limited to in-frame clones, with some not included. The sample comprises 60,000 to 80,000 clones, 85% to 90% of which are singletons, and 15% to 20% rests with the top ten. The sequenced sample consisted of peripheral blood. The receptors shown here come from an older woman with COVID-19, enrolled during active disease.

This rearrangement joins TRBV11-2 to TRBJ2-1, with D hard to call. Trimming cost V 5 bases and J 0 bases, with 14 bases left between them. Germline CDR1 is SGHAT and CDR2 is FQNNGV. The CDR3 loop spans 16 amino acids. Here the CDR3 DNA reads TGTGCCAGCAGCCGTCCCCCATCTAGCTCCTACAATGAGCAGTTCTTC. It specifies CASSRPPSSSYNEQFF.

This clone was detected a few times. The V gene is TRBV15, the J gene TRBJ2-7, with D possibly TRBD2 on 5 matching bases. Germline loops: CDR1 LNHNV, CDR2 YYDKDF (reference sequence). The V end lost 9 bases, the J end lost 1 base, and 16 bases lay between the germline ends. The CDR3 length is 14 residues. The CDR3 loop reads CATRPLAASYEQYF. The CDR3 DNA reads TGTGCCACGAGGCCCCTAGCAGCTTCCTACGAGCAGTACTTC. Based on the CDR3 plus reference TRBV15 and TRBJ2-7, the full variable domain is DAMVIQNPRYQVTQFGKPVTLSCSQTLNHNVMYWYQQKSSQAPKLLFHYYDKDFNNEADTPDNFQSRRPNTSFCFLDIRSPGLGDTAMYLCATRPLAASYEQYFGPGTRLTVT.

This clone was recorded once. The gene calls are TRBV6-2 or TRBV6-3 and TRBJ1-5; 7 bases are shared with TRBD1. Trimming removed 1 base from V and 4 bases from J; junction bases left unmatched: 7. Germline-derived CDR1 and CDR2 are MNHEY and SVGEGT. The CDR3 length is 16 residues. The CDR3 reads CASSYFNRGGNQPQHF. CDR3 DNA sequence: TGTGCCAGCAGTTACTTCAACAGGGGAGGAAATCAGCCCCAGCATTTT.

J is TRBJ1-2 and V is TRBV5-1, with 7 bases matching TRBD1. J was trimmed by 2 bases and V by 3 bases; bases with no gene match: 16. Germline V gives CDR1 SGHRS, CDR2 YFSETQ. The CDR3 is 18 amino acids. The CDR3 DNA sequence: TGCGCCAGCAGCTCAAAAGGAACCGGGACAGAAGCCAACTATGGCTACACCTTC. The encoded protein is CASSSKGTGTEANYGYTF.

The gene calls are TRBV30 and TRBJ1-3; 7 bases map to TRBD1. J lost 0 bases, V lost 5 bases, and 7 bases had no gene match. Germline CDR1 and CDR2: GTSNPN and SVGIG (reference sequence). The CDR3 loop spans 15 amino acids. CDR3 nucleotides: TGTGCCTGGGGGGGACAGAACCCCTCTGGAAACACCATATATTTT. This sequence encodes CAWGGQNPSGNTIYF.

The chain has TRBV12-3 or TRBV12-4 and TRBJ1-6, with D possibly TRBD1 on 5 matching bases. The V gene lost 6 bases and the J gene lost 9 bases, with 9 bases spanning the gap. The CDR3 length is 12 residues. The CDR3 coding sequence is TGTGCCAGCAGAAGGGGAACTTCACCCCTCCACTTT. It yields the protein CASRRGTSPLHF.

This sequence joins TRBV20-1 and TRBJ2-5; D uncertain. CDR1 DFQATT and CDR2 SNEGSKA come from the germline V gene (reference sequence). Trimming stripped 3 bases from V and 5 bases from J, with 7 bases between. CDR3 length: 11 amino acids. The DNA of the CDR3 is TGCAGTGCTAGGAATGCGGAGACCCAGTACTTC. Its translation: CSARNAETQYF.

The chain recombines TRBV7-2 with TRBJ1-3, with D possibly TRBD1 on 5 matching bases. Germline values: CDR1 SGHTA, CDR2 FQGNSA. V lost 8 bases and J 0 bases, leaving 11 bases between the germline ends. The CDR3 contains 14 residues. For the CDR3, the DNA is TGTGCCAGCCGGCAGGGATACTCTGGAAACACCATATATTTT. This gives the protein CASRQGYSGNTIYF.

The chain links TRBV6-5 to TRBJ1-5; the D gene is possibly TRBD1 (5 bases). CDR1 MNHEY and CDR2 SVGAGI come from the germline V gene. The CDR3 runs to 14 residues. Trimming pared 7 bases from V and 7 bases from J, leaving 17 bases between. The CDR3 nucleotides are TGTGCCAGCACCTCCGGCAGGGTCGGACAGCCCCAGCATTTT. Its translation: CASTSGRVGQPQHF.

The genes are TRBV3-1 (or the pseudogene TRBV3-2) and TRBJ1-4, with 12 nucleotides matching TRBD1. The V and J ends lost 3 bases and 7 bases, in that order; junction bases with no gene match: 3. Germline assignment: CDR1 LGHDT and CDR2 YNNKEL (reference sequence). The CDR3 consists of 15 residues. The CDR3 protein is CASSHGDRGREKLFF. CDR3 DNA: TGTGCCAGCAGCCACGGGGACAGGGGGCGTGAAAAACTGTTTTTT.